This T cell receptor (beta chain) was profiled in a study of OX40 agonist ivuxolimab in advanced cancers. General study points: Certain nonresponders likewise exhibited a low normalized T-cell clonal expansion.

With regard to this clone: What it recognizes is unknown.

The protocol was immunoSEQ multiplex PCR, while the TCRdb copy is restricted to in-frame clones and leaves out a portion. The sample contains 65,000 to 80,000 clones, about 89% of which appear only once. The CDR3 is 14 amino acids. Germline values: CDR1 SEHNR, CDR2 FQNEAQ (reference sequence). Between the trimmed V and J ends, which lost 7 bases and 0 bases, there was a span of 7 bases. J is TRBJ2-6 and V is TRBV7-9; D is unclear. The source of this sequence is an adult with an advanced solid tumor such as melanoma, head and neck, liver or kidney cancer. The specimen comprised CD4+ or CD8+ T cells sorted from blood, sampled in a trial of the OX40 agonist ivuxolimab. The CDR3 sequence: CASILDSGANVLTF. Here the CDR3 DNA reads TGTGCCAGCATCCTGGACTCTGGGGCCAACGTCCTGACTTTC.